These 11 T cell receptor beta chains were all obtained from the same sample, sequenced in a study of T cell clones after liver transplantation. Sequencing was performed with immunoSEQ multiplex PCR; in TCRdb, only in-frame clones are kept and a portion is missing. The sample has tens of thousands of clones; less than 85% are singletons. The sample in question was CD4+ T cells from blood, obtained at the roughly 15-month timepoint. These receptors all stem from a human patient who received a liver transplant. The graft donor may have contributed some T cells.

This CDR3 reads CASSGPFQGGHNEQFF. CDR3 nucleotides: TGTGCCAGCAGTGGACCGTTTCAAGGAGGACACAATGAGCAGTTCTTC. This chain links TRBV6-1 with TRBJ2-1; the D gene is possibly TRBD2 (5 bases). In germline, CDR1 is MNHNS, CDR2 SASEGT. The CDR3 sequence is 16 residues long. Trimming left V 4 bases short and J 5 bases short, with 18 bases between.

This rearrangement joins TRBV7-7 to TRBJ2-7; TRBD2 aligns across 12 bases. The CDR3 sequence is 17 residues long. Germline V gene sequence: CDR1 SSHAT, CDR2 FNYEAQ (reference sequence). The CDR3 sequence: CASSLHTSGRRAYEQYV. As DNA, the CDR3 is TGTGCTAGCAGCTTACATACTAGCGGGAGGCGGGCCTACGAGCAGTACGTC.

The chain links TRBV11-2 to TRBJ1-1, with a weak D call TRBD1 (6 bases). Trimming cost V 8 bases and J 5 bases, with 18 bases left between them. The CDR3 totals 14 residues. Germline-derived CDR1 and CDR2 are SGHAT and FQNNGV. CDR3 DNA sequence: TGTGCCAGCGGAGAACAGGGAACGGGAACTGAAGCTTTCTTT. Protein product: CASGEQGTGTEAFF. Full variable domain (rest looked up from reference TRBV11-2 and TRBJ1-1): EAGVAQSPRYKIIEKRQSVAFWCNPISGHATLYWYQQILGQGPKLLIQFQNNGVVDDSQLPKDRFSAERLKGVDSTLKIQPAKLEDSAVYLCASGEQGTGTEAFFGQGTRLTVV.

The CDR3 coding sequence is TGTGCCAGCAGTAATCCGACGACATCCCCAGATACGCAGTATTTT. It yields the protein CASSNPTTSPDTQYF. This chain uses TRBV28 with TRBJ2-3, with D uncertain. The V gene's germline CDR1 is MDHEN and CDR2 SYDVKM. The CDR3 runs to 15 residues. V shed 5 bases and J shed 4 bases, with 16 bases lying between them.

The V call is TRBV10-3, the J call TRBJ1-1, with TRBD1 matching 9 bases. Germline assignment: CDR1 ENHRY and CDR2 SYGVKD. CDR3 size: 17 residues. V lost 2 bases to trimming and J lost 3 bases; unmatched junction nucleotides: 10. This chain's CDR3 is CAISEIGGRTGDTEAFF. The CDR3 coding sequence is TGTGCCATCAGTGAGATCGGGGGGCGGACAGGGGACACTGAAGCTTTCTTT.

V is TRBV7-8 and J is TRBJ1-3; D is unclear. The CDR3 spans 13 residues. CDR1 is SGHVS and CDR2 is FQNEAQ in the germline V gene. V lost 1 base to trimming and J lost 13 bases, with 14 bases between them. CDR3 sequence reads: CASSLGPLGSIYF. CDR3 coding DNA: TGTGCCAGCAGCTTAGGACCTTTAGGGTCAATATATTTT.

The chain recombines TRBV6-5 with TRBJ1-2; 7 bases fit TRBD1. Germline V lookup: CDR1 MNHEY, CDR2 SVGAGI. V dropped 4 bases and J dropped 4; count of bases not matched to a gene: 9. CDR3 length: 15 residues. In DNA, the CDR3 is TGTGCCAGCAGTTCATACTCTGCAGGGGGCTATGGCTACACCTTC. Translation gives CASSSYSAGGYGYTF.

This chain connects TRBV6-8 to TRBJ2-2, with D maybe TRBD2 (5 bases). This CDR3 is built from 13 residues. Trimming pared 2 bases from V and 7 bases from J, leaving 8 bases between. CDR1 is MNHGY, CDR2 SAAAGT, per germline. CDR3 region: CASSYTRGGELFF. CDR3 in DNA: TGTGCCAGCAGTTACACACGGGGCGGGGAGCTGTTTTTT.

This clone appeared a few times. The genes are TRBV5-1 and TRBJ2-3, with D uncertain. This CDR3 comprises 14 residues. The germline CDR1 and CDR2 sequences are SGHRS and YFSETQ. The V end lost 4 bases, the J end lost 2 bases, and 11 bases lay between the germline ends. The CDR3 spells CASSVPTYTDTQYF. CDR3 DNA sequence: TGCGCCAGCAGCGTGCCTACGTACACAGATACGCAGTATTTT.

This chain joins TRBV28 and TRBJ1-4; D perhaps matches TRBD1 (5 bases). CDR1 and CDR2 from the germline V gene are MDHEN and SYDVKM. The CDR3 runs to 17 residues. V was pared by 4 bases and J by 6 bases, with 21 bases between. The CDR3: CASSSVGHQWGDEKLFF. In nucleotides, the CDR3 is TGTGCCAGCAGTTCAGTAGGTCACCAATGGGGGGATGAAAAACTGTTTTTT.

V and J are TRBV27 and TRBJ1-2; perhaps TRBD1 as D (6 bases). Between the trimmed V and J ends, which lost 4 bases and 3 bases, there was a span of 15 bases. The CDR3 extends over 15 amino acids. Per germline, CDR1 MNHEY and CDR2 SMNVEV (reference sequence). CDR3 DNA sequence: TGTGCCAGCAGTTCACTAGGGACAATAGACTATGGCTACACCTTC. This sequence encodes CASSSLGTIDYGYTF.